Reported below is one T cell receptor (beta chain). Its antigen is currently unknown. Given a much more abundant clone one base away, this may be a read error. It was with a sample-barcoded 5' primer and a J-beta primer mix that a second PCR of roughly 7 to 12 cycles was run. TCRdb passed the 5' RACE reads through MiXCR, listing each CDR3 protein once. The data contain about 620,000 distinct CDR3 sequences, under 25% of them singletons. The sample originates from a study of blood T cells in healthy people across ages. Study observations and caveats: Donor CMV status was unknown, possibly confounding expanded clonotype changes. A roughly linear fall in TCR beta diversity per million T cells was seen with increasing age.

CDR1 is MDHEN and CDR2 is SYDVKM in the germline V gene. The CDR3 covers 12 residues. V was clipped by 6 bases and J by 2 bases, with 7 bases between them. Staff drew around 10 milliliters of peripheral blood from each donor. Per sample, at least 6 micrograms of total RNA were extracted. The sequencing input was blood. V usage is TRBV28 and J usage is TRBJ2-5; D gene ambiguous. The TCR comes from an older man in good health. CDR3: CASRTLQETQYF. Written as DNA, the CDR3 is TGTGCCAGCAGGACCTTACAAGAGACCCAGTACTTC.